These 5 T cell receptor beta chains were all obtained from the same sample, sequenced in a study of beta chain features in type 1 diabetes. Overall study findings and caveats: Type 1 diabetes patients had moderately but significantly shorter TCRB CDR3s in all four CD4+ subsets.

Of the isolated RNA, all was reverse transcribed, and so the sequenced material was expressed TCRB transcripts. Method: immunoSEQ multiplex PCR; TCRdb's copy keeps in-frame clones and lacks some. The sample contains under 200,000 clones, around 8.4% of which appear only once. These receptors' antigens are unknown. Material: central memory CD4+ T cells from blood. Receptors originate from a woman aged 18 to 35 with type 1 diabetes.

This chain joins TRBV30 and TRBJ1-2, with 10 bases matching TRBD1. The CDR3 runs 13 residues. V trimming: 4 bases; J trimming: 5 bases; junction bases outside the gene matches: 4. The germline V gene has CDR1 GTSNPN and CDR2 SVGIG (reference sequence). The CDR3 nucleotides are TGTGCCTGGATTCGGGACAGGGGATATGGCTACACCTTC. This encodes CAWIRDRGYGYTF.

V gene TRBV27 combines with J gene TRBJ1-4, with TRBD1 as a possible D gene (5 bases). Germline V gene lookup returns CDR1 MNHEY and CDR2 SMNVEV (reference sequence). The CDR3 is 15 residues long. The V end lost 6 bases, the J end lost 0 bases, and 11 bases lay between the germline ends. This CDR3 reads CASRTLGATNEKLFF. The CDR3, as DNA: TGTGCCAGCAGAACGTTAGGGGCAACTAATGAAAAACTGTTTTTT.

This clone was observed a few times. The chain is built from TRBV7-9 and TRBJ2-5; 10 nucleotides agree with TRBD2. The CDR3 has 15 residues. J was trimmed by 3 bases and V by 1 base; bases with no gene match: 2. CDR1 SEHNR and CDR2 FQNEAQ come from the germline V gene (reference sequence). The CDR3, as DNA: TGTGCCAGCAGCTTAGTACTAGCGGGGAAAGAGACCCAGTACTTC. Amino acid sequence: CASSLVLAGKETQYF. Full variable domain (rest looked up from reference TRBV7-9 and TRBJ2-5): DTGVSQNPRHKITKRGQNVTFRCDPISEHNRLYWYRQTLGQGPEFLTYFQNEAQLEKSRLLSDRFSAERPKGSFSTLEIQRTEQGDSAMYLCASSLVLAGKETQYFGPGTRLLVL.

This clone was seen more than once but under ten times. V usage is TRBV4-3 and J usage is TRBJ2-1; 8 bases match TRBD2. Unmatched junction bases numbered 11, after V lost 0 bases and J lost 10 bases. Germline V gene lookup returns CDR1 LGHNA and CDR2 YSLEER. This CDR3 contains 16 residues. In DNA, the CDR3 is TGCGCCAGCAGCCAAGATTACCCAGCGGGAGAATACGAGCAGTTCTTC. Encoded protein: CASSQDYPAGEYEQFF.

The V and J genes are TRBV11-2 and TRBJ2-3; 7 bases agree with TRBD2. CDR1 and CDR2 from the germline V gene are SGHAT and FQNNGV. The trim removed 3 bases at V and 0 bases at J, leaving 6 bases unmatched. The CDR3 has 16 residues. The chain's CDR3 is CASSFRGGGSTDTQYF. The CDR3 DNA follows: TGTGCCAGCAGCTTTCGCGGGGGAGGGAGCACAGATACGCAGTATTTT.